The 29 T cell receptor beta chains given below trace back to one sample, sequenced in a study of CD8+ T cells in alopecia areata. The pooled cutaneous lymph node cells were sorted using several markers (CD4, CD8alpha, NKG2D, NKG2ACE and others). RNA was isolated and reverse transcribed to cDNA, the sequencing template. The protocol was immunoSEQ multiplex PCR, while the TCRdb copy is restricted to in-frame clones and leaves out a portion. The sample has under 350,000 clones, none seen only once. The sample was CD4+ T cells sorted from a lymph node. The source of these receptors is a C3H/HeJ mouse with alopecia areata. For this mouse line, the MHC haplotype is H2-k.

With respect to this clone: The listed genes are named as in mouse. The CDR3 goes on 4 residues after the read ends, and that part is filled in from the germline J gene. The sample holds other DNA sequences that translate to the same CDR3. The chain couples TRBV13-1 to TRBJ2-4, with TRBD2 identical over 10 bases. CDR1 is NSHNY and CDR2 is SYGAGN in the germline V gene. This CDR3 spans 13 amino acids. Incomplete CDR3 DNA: TGTGCCAGCAGTGCTGGGGGGGCCAAC. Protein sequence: CASSAGGAN. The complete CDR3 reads CASSAGGANTLYF.

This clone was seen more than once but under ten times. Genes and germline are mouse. The sequenced CDR3 bases are TGTGCCAGCAGTGATGTCAGGGTCTCTAGTGCAGAA. Protein: CASSDVRVSSAE. The whole CDR3 sequence is CASSDVRVSSAETLYF. The J gene is TRBJ2-3, the V gene TRBV13-1; a weak D match, TRBD1 (5 bases). The sequenced fragment ends 4 residues before the CDR3 boundary, so the rest is inferred from the germline J gene. V was trimmed by 0 bases and J by 0 bases, leaving 11 bases between them. CDR1 and CDR2 (germline): NSHNY, SYGAGN. The CDR3 totals 16 residues.

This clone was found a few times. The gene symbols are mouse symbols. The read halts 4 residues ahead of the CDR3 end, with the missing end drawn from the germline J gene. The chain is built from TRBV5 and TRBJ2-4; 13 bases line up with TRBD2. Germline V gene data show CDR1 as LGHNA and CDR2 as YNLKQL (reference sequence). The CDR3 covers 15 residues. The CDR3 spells CASSQPGLGGNTLYF. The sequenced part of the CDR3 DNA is TGTGCCAGCAGCCAACCGGGACTGGGGGGGAAC.

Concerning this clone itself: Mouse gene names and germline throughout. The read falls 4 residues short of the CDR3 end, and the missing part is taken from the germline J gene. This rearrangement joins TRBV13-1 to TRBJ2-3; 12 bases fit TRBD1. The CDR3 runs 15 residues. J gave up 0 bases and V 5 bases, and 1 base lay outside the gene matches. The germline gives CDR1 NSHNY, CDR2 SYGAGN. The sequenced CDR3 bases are TGTGCCAGCAGGGGACAGGGGGCTAGTGCAGAA. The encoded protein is CASRGQGASAE. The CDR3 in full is CASRGQGASAETLYF.

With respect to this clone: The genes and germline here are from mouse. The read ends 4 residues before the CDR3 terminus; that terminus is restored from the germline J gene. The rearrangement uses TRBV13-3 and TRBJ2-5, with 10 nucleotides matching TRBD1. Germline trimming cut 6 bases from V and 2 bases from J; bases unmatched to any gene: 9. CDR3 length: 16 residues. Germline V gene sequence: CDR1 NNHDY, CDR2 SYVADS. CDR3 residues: CASTLGTGASQDTQYF. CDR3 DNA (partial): TGTGCCAGCACCCTGGGGACAGGGGCCTCCCAAGAC.

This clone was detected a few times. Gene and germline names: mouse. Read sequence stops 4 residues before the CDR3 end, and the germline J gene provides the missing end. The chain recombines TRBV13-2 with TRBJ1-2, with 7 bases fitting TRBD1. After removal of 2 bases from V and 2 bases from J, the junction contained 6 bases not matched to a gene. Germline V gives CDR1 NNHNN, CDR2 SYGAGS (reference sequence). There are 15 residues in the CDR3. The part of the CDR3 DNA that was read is TGTGCCAGCGGTGACCAGGTCAGGGGGAACTCC. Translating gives CASGDQVRGNS. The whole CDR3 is CASGDQVRGNSDYTF.

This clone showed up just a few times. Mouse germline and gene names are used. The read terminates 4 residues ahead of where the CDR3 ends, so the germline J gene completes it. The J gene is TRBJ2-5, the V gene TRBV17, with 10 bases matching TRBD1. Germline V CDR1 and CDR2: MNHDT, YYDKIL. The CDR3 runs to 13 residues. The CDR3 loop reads CASNPGQGDTQYF. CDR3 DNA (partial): TGTGCTAGCAACCCGGGACAGGGGGAC.

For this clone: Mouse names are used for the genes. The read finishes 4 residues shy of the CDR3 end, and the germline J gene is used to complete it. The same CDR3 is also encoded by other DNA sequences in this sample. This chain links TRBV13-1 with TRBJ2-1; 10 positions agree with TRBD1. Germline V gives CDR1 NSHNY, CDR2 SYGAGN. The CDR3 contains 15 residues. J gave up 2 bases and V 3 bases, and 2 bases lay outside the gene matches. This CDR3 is CASSGTGGDYAEQFF. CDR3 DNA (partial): TGTGCCAGCAGTGGGACAGGGGGTGACTATGCT.

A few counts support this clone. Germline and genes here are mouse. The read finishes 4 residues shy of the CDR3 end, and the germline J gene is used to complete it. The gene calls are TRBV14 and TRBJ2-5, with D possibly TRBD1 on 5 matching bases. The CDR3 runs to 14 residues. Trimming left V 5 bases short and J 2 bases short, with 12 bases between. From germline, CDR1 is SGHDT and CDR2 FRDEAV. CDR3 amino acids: CASSQTAIQDTQYF. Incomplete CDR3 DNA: TGTGCCAGCAGCCAGACAGCGATCCAAGAC.

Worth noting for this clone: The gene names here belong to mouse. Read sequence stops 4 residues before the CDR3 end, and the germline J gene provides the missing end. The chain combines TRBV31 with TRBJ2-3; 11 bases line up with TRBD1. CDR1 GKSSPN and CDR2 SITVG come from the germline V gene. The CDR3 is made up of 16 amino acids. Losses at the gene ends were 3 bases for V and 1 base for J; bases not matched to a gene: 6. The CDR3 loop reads CAWSPRTGGRAETLYF. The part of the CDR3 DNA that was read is TGTGCCTGGAGCCCTCGGACAGGGGGCCGTGCAGAA.

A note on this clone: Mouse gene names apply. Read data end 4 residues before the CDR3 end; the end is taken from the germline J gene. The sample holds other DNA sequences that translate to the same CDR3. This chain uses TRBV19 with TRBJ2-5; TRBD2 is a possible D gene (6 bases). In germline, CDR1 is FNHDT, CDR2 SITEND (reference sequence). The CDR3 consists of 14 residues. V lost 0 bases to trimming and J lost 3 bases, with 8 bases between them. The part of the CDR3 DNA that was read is TGTGCCAGCAGTATAGGTGGGGGTCAAGAC. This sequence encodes CASSIGGGQD. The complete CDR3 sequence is CASSIGGGQDTQYF.

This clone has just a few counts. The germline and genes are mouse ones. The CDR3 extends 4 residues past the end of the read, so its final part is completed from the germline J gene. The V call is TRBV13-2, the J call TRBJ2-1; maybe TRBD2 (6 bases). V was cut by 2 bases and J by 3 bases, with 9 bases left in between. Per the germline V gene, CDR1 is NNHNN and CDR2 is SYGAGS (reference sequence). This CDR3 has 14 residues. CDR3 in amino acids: CASGDWGRYAEQFF. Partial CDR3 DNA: TGTGCCAGCGGTGACTGGGGCCGCTATGCT.

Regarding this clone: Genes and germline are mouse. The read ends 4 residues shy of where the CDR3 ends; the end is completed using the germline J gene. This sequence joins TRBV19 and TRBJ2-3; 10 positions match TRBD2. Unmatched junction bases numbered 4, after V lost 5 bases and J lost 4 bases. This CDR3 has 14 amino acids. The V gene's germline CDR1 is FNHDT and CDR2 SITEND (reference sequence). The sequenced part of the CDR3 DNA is TGTGCCAGCAGCCCGGGACTGGGGTCAGAA. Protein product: CASSPGLGSE. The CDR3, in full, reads CASSPGLGSETLYF.

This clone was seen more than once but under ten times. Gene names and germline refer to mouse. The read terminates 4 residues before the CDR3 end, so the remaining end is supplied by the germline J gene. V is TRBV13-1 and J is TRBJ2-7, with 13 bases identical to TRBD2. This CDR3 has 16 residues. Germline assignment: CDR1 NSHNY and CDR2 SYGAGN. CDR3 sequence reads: CASSGSRDWGGYEQYF. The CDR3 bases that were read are TGTGCCAGCAGTGGGTCCCGGGACTGGGGGGGGTAT.

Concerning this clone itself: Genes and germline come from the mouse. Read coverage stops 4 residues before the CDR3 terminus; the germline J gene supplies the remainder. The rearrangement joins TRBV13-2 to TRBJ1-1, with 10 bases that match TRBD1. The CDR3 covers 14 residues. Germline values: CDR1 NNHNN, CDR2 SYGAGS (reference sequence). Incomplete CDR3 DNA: TGTGCCAGCGGTGCTCGAGGACAGGGGGGA. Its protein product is CASGARGQGG. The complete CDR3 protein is CASGARGQGGEVFF.

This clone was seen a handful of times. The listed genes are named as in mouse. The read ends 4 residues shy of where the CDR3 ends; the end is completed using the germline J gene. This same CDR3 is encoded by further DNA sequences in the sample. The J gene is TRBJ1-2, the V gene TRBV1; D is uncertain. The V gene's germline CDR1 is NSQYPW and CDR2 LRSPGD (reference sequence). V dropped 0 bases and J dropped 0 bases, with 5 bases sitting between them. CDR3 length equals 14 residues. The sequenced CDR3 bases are TGCACCTGCAGTGCAGACACCTCAAACTCC. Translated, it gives CTCSADTSNS. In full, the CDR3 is CTCSADTSNSDYTF.

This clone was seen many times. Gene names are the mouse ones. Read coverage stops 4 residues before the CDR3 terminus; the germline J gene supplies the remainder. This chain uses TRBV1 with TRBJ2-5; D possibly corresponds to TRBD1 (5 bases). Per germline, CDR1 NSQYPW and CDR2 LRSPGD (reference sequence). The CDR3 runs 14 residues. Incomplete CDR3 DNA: TGCACCTGCAGTGCAGATCAGGGTTTCGAC. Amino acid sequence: CTCSADQGFD. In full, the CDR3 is CTCSADQGFDTQYF. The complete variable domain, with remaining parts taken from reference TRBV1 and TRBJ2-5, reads VTLLEQNPRWRLVPRGQAVNLRCILKNSQYPWMSWYQQDLQKQLQWLFTLRSPGDKEVKSLPGADYLATRVTDTELRLQVANMSQGRTLYCTCSADQGFDTQYFGPGTRLLVL.

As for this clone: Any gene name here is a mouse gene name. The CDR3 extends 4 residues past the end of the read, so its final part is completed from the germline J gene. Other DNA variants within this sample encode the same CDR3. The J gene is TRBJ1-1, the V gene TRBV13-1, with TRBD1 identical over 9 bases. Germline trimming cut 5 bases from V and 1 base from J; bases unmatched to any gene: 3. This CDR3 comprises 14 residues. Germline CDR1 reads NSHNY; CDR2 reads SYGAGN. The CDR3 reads CASRRQGGNTEVFF. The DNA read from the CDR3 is TGTGCCAGCAGGAGACAGGGGGGAAACACA.

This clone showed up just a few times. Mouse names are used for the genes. CDR3 bases read: TGTGCTAGCAGACTGGGGGGGAGGGAC. Translated: CASRLGGRD. The complete CDR3 sequence is CASRLGGRDTQYF. The chain has TRBV17 and TRBJ2-5; TRBD2 matches 10 bases. The read falls 4 residues short of the CDR3 end, and the missing part is taken from the germline J gene. Germline CDR1 reads MNHDT; CDR2 reads YYDKIL. CDR3 size: 13 residues.

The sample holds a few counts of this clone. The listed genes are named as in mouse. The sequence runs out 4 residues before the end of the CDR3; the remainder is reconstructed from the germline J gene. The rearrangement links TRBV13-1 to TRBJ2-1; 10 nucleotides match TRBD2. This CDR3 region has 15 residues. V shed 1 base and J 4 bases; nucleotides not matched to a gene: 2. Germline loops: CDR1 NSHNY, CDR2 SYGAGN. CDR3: CASSDPGLGYAEQFF. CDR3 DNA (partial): TGTGCCAGCAGTGATCCGGGACTGGGGTATGCT.

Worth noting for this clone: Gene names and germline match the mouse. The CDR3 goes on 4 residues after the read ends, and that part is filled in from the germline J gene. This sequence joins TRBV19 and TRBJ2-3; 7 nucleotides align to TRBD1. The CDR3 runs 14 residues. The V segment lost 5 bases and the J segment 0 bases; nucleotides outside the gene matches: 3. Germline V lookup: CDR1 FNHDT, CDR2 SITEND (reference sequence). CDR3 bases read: TGTGCCAGCAGAGTACAGGGGAGTGCAGAA. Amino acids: CASRVQGSAE. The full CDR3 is CASRVQGSAETLYF.

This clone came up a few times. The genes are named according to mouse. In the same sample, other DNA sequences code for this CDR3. The sequenced part of the CDR3 DNA is TGTGCCAGCTCTCTCGCAGGACAAGAC. This gives the protein CASSLAGQD. The full CDR3 reads CASSLAGQDTQYF. The V gene is TRBV12-1, the J gene TRBJ2-5, with D hard to call. The observed sequence ends 4 residues before the CDR3 terminus, with the missing tail filled in from the germline J gene. The CDR3 has 13 residues. CDR1 is SGHSN, CDR2 HYEKVE, per germline. The V gene lost 0 bases and the J gene lost 3 bases, with 6 bases spanning the gap.

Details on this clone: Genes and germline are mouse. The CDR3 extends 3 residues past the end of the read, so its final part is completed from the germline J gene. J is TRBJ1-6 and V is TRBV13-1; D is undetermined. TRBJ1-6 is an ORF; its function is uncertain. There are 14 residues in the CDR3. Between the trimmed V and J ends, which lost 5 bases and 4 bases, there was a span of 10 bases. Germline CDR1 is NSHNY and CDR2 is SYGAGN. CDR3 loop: CASRAVTYNSPLYF. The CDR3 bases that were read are TGTGCCAGCAGGGCCGTGACTTATAATTCGCCC.

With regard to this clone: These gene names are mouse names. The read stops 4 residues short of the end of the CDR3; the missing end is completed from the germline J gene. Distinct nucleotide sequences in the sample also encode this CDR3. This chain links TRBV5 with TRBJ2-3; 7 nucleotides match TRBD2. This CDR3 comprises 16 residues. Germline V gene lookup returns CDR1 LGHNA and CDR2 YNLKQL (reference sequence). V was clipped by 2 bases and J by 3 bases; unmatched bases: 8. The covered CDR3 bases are TGTGCCAGCAGCCAATTGGGGGGAAGAGGAGCAGAA. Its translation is CASSQLGGRGAE. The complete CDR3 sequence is CASSQLGGRGAETLYF.

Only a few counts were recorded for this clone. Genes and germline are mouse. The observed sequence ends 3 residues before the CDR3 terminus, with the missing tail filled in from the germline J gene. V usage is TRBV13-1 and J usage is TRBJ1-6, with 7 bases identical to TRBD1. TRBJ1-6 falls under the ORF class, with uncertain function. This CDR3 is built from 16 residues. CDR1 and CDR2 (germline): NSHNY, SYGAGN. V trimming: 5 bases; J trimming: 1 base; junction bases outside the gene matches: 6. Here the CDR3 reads CASRQAGGSYNSPLYF. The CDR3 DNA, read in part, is TGTGCCAGCAGGCAAGCAGGGGGGTCCTATAATTCGCCC.

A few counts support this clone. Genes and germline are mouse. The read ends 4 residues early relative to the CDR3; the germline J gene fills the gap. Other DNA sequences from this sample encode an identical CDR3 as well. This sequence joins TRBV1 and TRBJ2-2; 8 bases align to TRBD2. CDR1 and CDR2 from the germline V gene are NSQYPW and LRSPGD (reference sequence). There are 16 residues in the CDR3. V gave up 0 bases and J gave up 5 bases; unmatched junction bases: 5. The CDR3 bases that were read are TGCACCTGCAGTGCAGATCTGGGGGGCGCGACCGGG. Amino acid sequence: CTCSADLGGATG. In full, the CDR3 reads CTCSADLGGATGQLYF.

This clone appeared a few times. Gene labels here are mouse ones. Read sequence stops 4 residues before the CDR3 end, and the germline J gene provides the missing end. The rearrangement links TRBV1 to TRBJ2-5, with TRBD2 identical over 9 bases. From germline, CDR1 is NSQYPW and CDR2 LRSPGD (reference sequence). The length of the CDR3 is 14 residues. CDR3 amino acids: CTCSGGGARDTQYF. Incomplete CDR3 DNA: TGCACCTGCAGTGGTGGGGGGGCGCGAGAC.

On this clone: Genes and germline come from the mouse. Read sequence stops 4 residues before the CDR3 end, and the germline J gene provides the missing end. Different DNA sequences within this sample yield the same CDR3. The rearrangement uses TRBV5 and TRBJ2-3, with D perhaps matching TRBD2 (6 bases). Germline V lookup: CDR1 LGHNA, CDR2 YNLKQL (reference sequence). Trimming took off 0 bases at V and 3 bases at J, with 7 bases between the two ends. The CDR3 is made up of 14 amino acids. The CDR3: CASSQDWGAETLYF. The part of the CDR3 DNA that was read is TGTGCCAGCAGCCAAGACTGGGGCGCAGAA.

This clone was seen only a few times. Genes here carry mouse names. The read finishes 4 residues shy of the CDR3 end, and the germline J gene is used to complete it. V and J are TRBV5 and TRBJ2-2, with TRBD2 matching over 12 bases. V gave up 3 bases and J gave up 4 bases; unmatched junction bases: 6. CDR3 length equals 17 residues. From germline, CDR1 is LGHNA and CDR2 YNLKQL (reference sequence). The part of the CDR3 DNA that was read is TGTGCCAGCAGCCAGCCCGGGACTGGGGGGAGCACCGGG. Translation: CASSQPGTGGSTG. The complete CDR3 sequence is CASSQPGTGGSTGQLYF.